These 14 T cell receptor beta chains originate from one sample sequenced in a study of neurological immune-mediated disorders. MiXCR, run by TCRdb on the 5' RACE reads, gives a single entry per CDR3 protein. Found here are about 22,000 distinct CDR3 sequences, approximately 6.2% of them singletons; the top ten hold over 35%. The sample was CD8+ T cells from blood. The origin of the receptors is a man in his late teens or twenties in good health.

This clonotype appeared many times. V gene TRBV29-1 combines with J gene TRBJ2-7; 8 nucleotides match TRBD1. V trimming: 4 bases; J trimming: 5 bases; junction bases outside the gene matches: 4. In germline, CDR1 is SQVTM, CDR2 ANQGSEA. This CDR3 has 12 amino acids. The CDR3 sequence is CSVAGQGNEQYF. CDR3 coding DNA: TGCAGCGTTGCAGGACAGGGAAACGAGCAGTACTTC.

This clonotype was counted ten times or more. The chain has TRBV6-5 and TRBJ2-1; D is unclear. This CDR3 spans 15 amino acids. Per the germline V gene, CDR1 is MNHEY and CDR2 is SVGAGI. Deletions cut 4 bases from V and 1 base from J, with 11 bases between. The CDR3 reads CASSFLGSSYNEQFF. DNA for the CDR3: TGTGCCAGCAGTTTCCTGGGGTCTTCCTACAATGAGCAGTTCTTC.

Ten or more counts support this clonotype. The J gene is TRBJ2-7, the V gene TRBV30, with D perhaps TRBD2 (6 bases). Between the trimmed V and J ends, which lost 0 bases and 6 bases, there was a span of 15 bases. The V gene's germline CDR1 is GTSNPN and CDR2 SVGIG (reference sequence). The CDR3 spans 14 residues. CDR3 bases: TGTGCCTGGAGTGTACTGGGCGGGGAGTCCGAGCAGTACTTC. Residues: CAWSVLGGESEQYF.

This clonotype appeared many times. The genes are TRBV4-2 and TRBJ2-7, with D hard to call. CDR1 is LGHNA and CDR2 is YNFKEQ in the germline V gene. The CDR3 consists of 14 residues. Trimming removed 0 bases from V and 3 bases from J, with 9 bases in between. CDR3 region: CASSQEGRYYEQYF. The CDR3 region has the DNA TGTGCCAGCAGCCAAGAGGGCAGATACTACGAGCAGTACTTC.

This clonotype was picked up many times. The chain recombines TRBV6-1 with TRBJ1-4, with D unclear. CDR1 is MNHNS, CDR2 SASEGT, per germline. The ends were cut back, 2 bases at V and 8 bases at J, with 9 bases in the middle. This CDR3 region has 13 residues. As DNA, the CDR3 is TGTGCCAGCAGTGAAATTTCAGCAGAAAAACTGTTTTTT. It codes for CASSEISAEKLFF.

This clonotype was seen ten or more times. The rearrangement uses TRBV5-1 and TRBJ2-7, with D tentatively TRBD1 (6 bases). The V and J ends lost 0 bases and 0 bases respectively, with 16 bases between them. CDR1 and CDR2 from the germline V gene are SGHRS and YFSETQ. The CDR3 is 17 amino acids. CDR3 nucleotides: TGCGCCAGCAGCTTGGGGGGGCTGCGGGCGTTCTCCTACGAGCAGTACTTC. As protein: CASSLGGLRAFSYEQYF.

This clonotype has a count of ten or more. The chain links TRBV20-1 to TRBJ1-4, with unresolved D. The CDR3 runs to 13 residues. The V gene's germline CDR1 is DFQATT and CDR2 SNEGSKA (reference sequence). V dropped 3 bases and J dropped 6 bases, with 11 bases sitting between them. The CDR3 DNA sequence: TGCAGTGCTAGTAACTGGGAGTATGAAAAACTGTTTTTT. Protein product: CSASNWEYEKLFF.

This clonotype has ten or more counts. The chain carries TRBV12-3 or TRBV12-4 and TRBJ2-7; 9 positions agree with TRBD2. V shed 3 bases, J shed 2 bases, and the junction held 5 bases outside the gene matches. This CDR3 comprises 15 residues. CDR3: CASSFLAGNTYEQYF. CDR3 DNA: TGTGCCAGCAGTTTTCTAGCGGGGAACACCTACGAGCAGTACTTC.

This clonotype was counted at least ten times. The chain uses TRBV20-1 and TRBJ1-5, with 9 bases fitting TRBD1. Germline V gene sequence: CDR1 DFQATT, CDR2 SNEGSKA (reference sequence). CDR3 length: 16 amino acids. Unmatched junction bases numbered 12, after V lost 0 bases and J lost 9 bases. The CDR3 DNA follows: TGCAGTGCTAGAGATTCGGGGACAGGGCAAATGTGGCCCCAGCATTTT. Translating gives CSARDSGTGQMWPQHF.

In this sample, this clonotype turned up many times. V is TRBV7-2 and J is TRBJ2-2, with 9 bases aligning to TRBD1. Trimming removed 5 bases from V and 4 bases from J; junction bases left unmatched: 5. The germline V gene encodes CDR1 SGHTA and CDR2 FQGNSA. The CDR3 covers 15 residues. The CDR3 region has the DNA TGTGCCAGCAGCCCCCGGGACAGGGCCACCGGGGAGCTGTTTTTT. This codes for CASSPRDRATGELFF.

This clonotype has ten or more counts. The chain uses TRBV27 and TRBJ2-7; no definite D call. Germline V gene sequence: CDR1 MNHEY, CDR2 SMNVEV (reference sequence). The CDR3 consists of 13 residues. The ends were cut back, 3 bases at V and 6 bases at J, with 12 bases in the middle. Written as DNA, the CDR3 is TGTGCCAGCAGTTTGGAGCTACAGTCCGAGCAGTACTTC. Translated: CASSLELQSEQYF.

At least ten counts were recorded for this clonotype. V and J are TRBV5-1 and TRBJ2-5; D is ambiguous. The CDR3 has 18 amino acids. Trimming removed 1 base at V and 2 bases at J, with 21 bases between. CDR1 is SGHRS, CDR2 YFSETQ, per germline. The CDR3 protein is CASSLHGIGISAQETQYF. For the CDR3, the DNA is TGCGCCAGCAGCTTGCACGGCATAGGCATCTCTGCTCAAGAGACCCAGTACTTC.

This clonotype showed up many times. The chain is built from TRBV3-1 and TRBJ1-2; tentatively, D is TRBD1 (5 bases). Trimming left V 0 bases short and J 6 bases short, with 11 bases between. Germline assignment: CDR1 LGHDT and CDR2 YNNKEL (reference sequence). This CDR3 contains 14 residues. CDR3 residues: CASSQDAGAHGYTF. The CDR3 DNA reads as TGTGCCAGCAGCCAAGATGCCGGGGCCCATGGCTACACCTTC. The full variable domain, completed using reference TRBV3-1 and TRBJ1-2, is DTAVSQTPKYLVTQMGNDKSIKCEQNLGHDTMYWYKQDSKKFLKIMFSYNNKELIINETVPNRFSPKSPDKAHLNLHINSLELGDSAVYFCASSQDAGAHGYTFGSGTRLTVV.

In this sample, this clonotype turned up many times. This rearrangement joins TRBV7-9 to TRBJ2-6; no reliable D call. The CDR3 is made up of 13 amino acids. The germline gives CDR1 SEHNR, CDR2 FQNEAQ (reference sequence). Trimming took off 5 bases at V and 10 bases at J, with 12 bases between the two ends. The CDR3, as DNA: TGTGCCAGCAGCCCAGGACGCCCGAACGTCCTGACTTTC. Protein: CASSPGRPNVLTF.